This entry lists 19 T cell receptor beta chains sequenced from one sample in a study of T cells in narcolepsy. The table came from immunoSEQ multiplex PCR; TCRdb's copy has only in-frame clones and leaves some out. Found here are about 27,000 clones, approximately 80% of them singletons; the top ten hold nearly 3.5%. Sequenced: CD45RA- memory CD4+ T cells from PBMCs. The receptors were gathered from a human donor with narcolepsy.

The CDR3 DNA reads TGTGCCAGCAGCTTCGGGGCCCAAGAGACCCAGTACTTC. Translating gives CASSFGAQETQYF. This chain joins TRBV7-7 and TRBJ2-5, with D possibly being TRBD1 or TRBD2 (5 bases each). Germline V gene sequence: CDR1 SSHAT, CDR2 FNYEAQ (reference sequence). This CDR3 is 13 amino acids long. The V end lost 3 bases, the J end lost 1 base, and 6 bases lay between the germline ends.

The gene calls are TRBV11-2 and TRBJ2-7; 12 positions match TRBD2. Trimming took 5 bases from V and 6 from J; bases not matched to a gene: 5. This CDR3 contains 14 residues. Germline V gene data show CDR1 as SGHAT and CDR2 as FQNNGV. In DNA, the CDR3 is TGTGCCAGCAGCCTGAGGACTAGCGGGGTCGAGCAGTACTTC. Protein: CASSLRTSGVEQYF. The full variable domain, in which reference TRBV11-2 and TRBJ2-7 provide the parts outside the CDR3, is EAGVAQSPRYKIIEKRQSVAFWCNPISGHATLYWYQQILGQGPKLLIQFQNNGVVDDSQLPKDRFSAERLKGVDSTLKIQPAKLEDSAVYLCASSLRTSGVEQYFGPGTRLTVT.

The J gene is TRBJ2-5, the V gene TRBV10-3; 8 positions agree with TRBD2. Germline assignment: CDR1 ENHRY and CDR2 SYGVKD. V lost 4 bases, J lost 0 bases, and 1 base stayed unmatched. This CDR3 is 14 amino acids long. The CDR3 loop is CAISAGGNQETQYF. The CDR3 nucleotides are TGTGCCATCAGTGCGGGGGGGAACCAAGAGACCCAGTACTTC.

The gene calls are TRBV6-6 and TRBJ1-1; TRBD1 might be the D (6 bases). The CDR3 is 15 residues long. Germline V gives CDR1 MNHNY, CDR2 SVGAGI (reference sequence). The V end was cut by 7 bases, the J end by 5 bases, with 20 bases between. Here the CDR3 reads CASTLHGGGETEAFF. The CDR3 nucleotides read TGTGCCAGCACCCTACATGGAGGGGGGGAGACTGAAGCTTTCTTT.

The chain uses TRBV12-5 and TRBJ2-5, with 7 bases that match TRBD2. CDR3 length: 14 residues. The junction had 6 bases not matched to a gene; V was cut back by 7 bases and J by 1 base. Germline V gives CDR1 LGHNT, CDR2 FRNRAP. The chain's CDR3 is CASVGTTRQETQYF. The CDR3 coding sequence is TGTGCTAGTGTGGGGACTACCCGCCAAGAGACCCAGTACTTC.

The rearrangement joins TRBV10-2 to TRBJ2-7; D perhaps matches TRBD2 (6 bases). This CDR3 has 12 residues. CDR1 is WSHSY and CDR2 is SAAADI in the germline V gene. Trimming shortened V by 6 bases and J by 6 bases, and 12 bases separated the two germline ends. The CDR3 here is CASRGTAREQYF. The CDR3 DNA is TGCGCCAGCAGAGGGACTGCCCGCGAGCAGTACTTC.

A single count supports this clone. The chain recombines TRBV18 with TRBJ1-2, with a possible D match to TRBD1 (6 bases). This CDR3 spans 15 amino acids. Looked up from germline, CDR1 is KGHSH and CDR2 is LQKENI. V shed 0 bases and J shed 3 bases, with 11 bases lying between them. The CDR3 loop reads CASSPPDRSYYGYTF. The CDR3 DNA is TGTGCCAGCTCACCACCAGACAGGAGCTACTATGGCTACACCTTC.

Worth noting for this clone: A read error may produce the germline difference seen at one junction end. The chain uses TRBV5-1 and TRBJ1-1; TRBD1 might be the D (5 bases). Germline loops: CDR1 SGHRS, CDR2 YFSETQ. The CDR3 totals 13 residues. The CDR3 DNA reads TGCGCCAGCAGCTTGGCAGGGAACCCTGAAGCTTTCTTT. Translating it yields CASSLAGNPEAFF.

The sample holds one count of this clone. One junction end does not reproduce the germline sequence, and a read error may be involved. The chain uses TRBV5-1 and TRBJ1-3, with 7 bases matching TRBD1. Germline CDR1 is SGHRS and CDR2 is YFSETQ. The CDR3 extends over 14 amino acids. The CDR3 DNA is TGCGCCAGCAGCTTGGACAGGGGTGGAGACACCATATATTTT. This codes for CASSLDRGGDTIYF.

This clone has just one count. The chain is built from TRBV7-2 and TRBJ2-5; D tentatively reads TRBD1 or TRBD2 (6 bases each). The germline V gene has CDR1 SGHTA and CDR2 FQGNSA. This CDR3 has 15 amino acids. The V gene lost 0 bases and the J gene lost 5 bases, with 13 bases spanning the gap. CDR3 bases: TGTGCCAGCAGCTTAGCTCTGGGGGGCCGGGAGACCCAGTACTTC. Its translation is CASSLALGGRETQYF.

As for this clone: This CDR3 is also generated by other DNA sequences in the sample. The DNA of the CDR3 is TGTGCCAGCAGTGGAGCGGGGGGGACAGATACGCAGTATTTT. It codes for CASSGAGGTDTQYF. The chain links TRBV2 to TRBJ2-3, with 10 bases fitting TRBD2. CDR1 SNHLY and CDR2 FYNNEI come from the germline V gene. CDR3 size: 14 residues. V was clipped by 4 bases and J by 3 bases; unmatched bases: 1.

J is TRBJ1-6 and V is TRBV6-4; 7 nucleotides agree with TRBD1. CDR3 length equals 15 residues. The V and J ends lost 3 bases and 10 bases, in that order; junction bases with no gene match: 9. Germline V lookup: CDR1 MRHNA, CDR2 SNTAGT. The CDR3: CASSESQGVSSPLHF. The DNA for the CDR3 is TGTGCCAGCAGTGAAAGTCAGGGGGTCTCCTCACCCCTCCACTTT.

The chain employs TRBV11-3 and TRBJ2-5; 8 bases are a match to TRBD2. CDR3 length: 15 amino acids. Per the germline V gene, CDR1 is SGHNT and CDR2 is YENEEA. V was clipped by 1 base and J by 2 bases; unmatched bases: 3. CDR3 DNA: TGTGCCAGCAGCTTAGGGCCGGGGGGGCAAGAGACCCAGTACTTC. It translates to CASSLGPGGQETQYF. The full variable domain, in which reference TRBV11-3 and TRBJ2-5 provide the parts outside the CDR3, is EAGVVQSPRYKIIEKKQPVAFWCNPISGHNTLYWYLQNLGQGPELLIRYENEEAVDDSQLPKDRFSAERLKGVDSTLKIQPAELGDSAVYLCASSLGPGGQETQYFGPGTRLLVL.

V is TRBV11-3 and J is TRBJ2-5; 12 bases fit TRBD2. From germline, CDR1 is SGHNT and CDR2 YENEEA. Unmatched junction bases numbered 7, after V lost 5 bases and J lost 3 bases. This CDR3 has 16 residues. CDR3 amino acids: CASSPRLAGAEETQYF. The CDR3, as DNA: TGTGCCAGCAGCCCCAGACTAGCGGGGGCCGAAGAGACCCAGTACTTC.

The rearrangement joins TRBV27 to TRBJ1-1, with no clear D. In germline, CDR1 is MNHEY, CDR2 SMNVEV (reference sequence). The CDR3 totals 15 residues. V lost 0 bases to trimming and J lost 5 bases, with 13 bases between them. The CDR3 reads CASSLSGPGRTEAFF. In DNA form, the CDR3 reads TGTGCCAGCAGTTTATCAGGACCTGGTAGGACTGAAGCTTTCTTT.

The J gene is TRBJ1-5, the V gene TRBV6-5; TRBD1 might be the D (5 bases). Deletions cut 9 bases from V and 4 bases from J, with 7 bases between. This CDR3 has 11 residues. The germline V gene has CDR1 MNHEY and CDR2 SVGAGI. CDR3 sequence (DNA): TGTGCCAGTGAGGGGAATCAGCCCCAGCATTTT. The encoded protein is CASEGNQPQHF.

This chain's CDR3 is CASSSGLRSSYEQYF. The CDR3 region has the DNA TGTGCCAGCAGCTCGGGACTACGCTCCTCCTACGAGCAGTACTTC. The chain employs TRBV11-2 and TRBJ2-7, with 7 nucleotides matching TRBD2. V was pared by 4 bases and J by 0 bases, with 6 bases of the junction left unmatched. Looked up from germline, CDR1 is SGHAT and CDR2 is FQNNGV. The CDR3 loop spans 15 amino acids.

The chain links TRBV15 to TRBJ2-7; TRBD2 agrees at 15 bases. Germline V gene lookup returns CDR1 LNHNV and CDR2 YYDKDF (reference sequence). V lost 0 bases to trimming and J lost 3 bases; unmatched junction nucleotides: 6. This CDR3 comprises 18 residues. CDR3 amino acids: CATSREGTSGGRHYEQYF. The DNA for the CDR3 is TGTGCCACCAGCAGAGAGGGGACTAGCGGGGGGCGACACTACGAGCAGTACTTC.

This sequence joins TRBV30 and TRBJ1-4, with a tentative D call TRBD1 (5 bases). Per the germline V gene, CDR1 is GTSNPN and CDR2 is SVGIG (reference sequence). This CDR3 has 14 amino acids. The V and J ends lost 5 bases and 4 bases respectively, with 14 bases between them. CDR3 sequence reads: CAWARGANNEKLFF. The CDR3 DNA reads TGTGCCTGGGCCCGAGGGGCCAATAATGAAAAACTGTTTTTT.